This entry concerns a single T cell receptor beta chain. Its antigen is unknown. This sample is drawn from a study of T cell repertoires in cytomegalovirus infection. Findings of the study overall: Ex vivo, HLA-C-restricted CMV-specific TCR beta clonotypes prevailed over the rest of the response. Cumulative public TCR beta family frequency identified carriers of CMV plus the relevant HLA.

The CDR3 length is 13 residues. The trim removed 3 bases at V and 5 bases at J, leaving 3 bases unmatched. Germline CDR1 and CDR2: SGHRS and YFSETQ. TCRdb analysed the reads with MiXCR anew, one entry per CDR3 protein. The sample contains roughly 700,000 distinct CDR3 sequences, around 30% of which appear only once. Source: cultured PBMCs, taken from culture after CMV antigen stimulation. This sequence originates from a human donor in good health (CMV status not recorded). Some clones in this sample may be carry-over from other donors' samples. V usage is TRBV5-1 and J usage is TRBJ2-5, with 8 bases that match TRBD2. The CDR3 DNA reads TGCGCCAGCAGCTGGACTAGCCGGGAGACCCAGTACTTC. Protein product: CASSWTSRETQYF.